This T cell receptor beta chain is drawn from a study of T cells expressing NK-cell markers. For TCR beta, cDNA was produced by 5'RACE template switching with UMIs. TCRdb derives one entry per CDR3 protein from the 5' RACE reads, leaving out DNA. The sample holds about 160,000 distinct CDR3 sequences. Turning to this clonotype: As yet, its antigen is unknown.

The CDR3 spans 16 residues. Study-wide points: In a few donors, these clonotypes also led the CD3+CD56-NKG2C+ fraction.

Sequencing input: blood T cells: a sorted CD56 or NKG2C T cell subset, CD4+ or CD8+ T cells, or bulk PBMC T cells (not recorded which). This TCR derives from a man between 18 and 69 years old in good health. The chain combines TRBV12-3 or TRBV12-4 with TRBJ1-5; the TCRdb call, TRBD1, lacks DNA for checking. CDR3 sequence reads: CASSFEGLMGNQPQHF.